This TCR beta chain was sequenced in a study of cytomegalovirus exposure and HLA in healthy donors (dated by TCRdb to 2015 to 2018). With respect to the entire study: According to an earlier analysis of several hundred of the donors, some 170 million T cells yielded some 120 million unique TCR beta sequences and 276 Gb of sequence data. Among some 400 genotyped donors of the cohort, an average of roughly 240,000 unique TCR beta nucleotide sequences were sequenced per donor, roughly 20% of them non-productive. Every repertoire in the discovery cohort had been generated on one and the same sequencing platform. Of the roughly 410 genotyped donors, roughly 80% were placed in the genetic ancestry cluster associated with self-reported Caucasian donors. An earlier analysis of 587 of the donors used high-throughput TCR beta sequencing to judge whether each TCR beta V gene segment behaved as functional or pseudogenic. About five DR-DQ haplotypes were handled as single units for association and clustering, since linkage in the cohort was strong. The study was designed to test whether signatures of past pathogen exposure could be identified by cataloging public T cell receptors. Donor age, sex, ethnicity and CMV serostatus were collected together with the repertoire data. Typing coverage differed by locus: A, B, C, DRB1 and DQB1 were typed in roughly 620-630 donors, DQA1 in about 550, DPA1 in 600 to 610, and DPB1 in 400 to 480. The T cell repertoires of some 670 subjects were profiled by immunosequencing and related to cytomegalovirus serostatus. A later analysis re-examined previously published TCR beta repertoires from more than 650 donors and added high-resolution HLA genotyping to investigate patterns of TCR occurrence. Besides the first cohort of hundreds of subjects, a separate validation cohort made up of 120 different subjects was used. HLA typing covered class I and class II loci at four-digit resolution. About 280 gigabases of sequencing data and roughly 80 million unique TCR sequences made up an early release that covered roughly 670 HLA-typed donors. To predict cytomegalovirus infection status, the study combined high-throughput TCR immunosequencing, statistical association of individual TCRs with disease status, and machine learning. A later genetic analysis took genome-wide SNP genotypes for about 55% of the 666 donors and used that subset as a discovery cohort. The later analysis used no new phenotypic data to find candidate immune exposures, relying instead on TCR beta sequences and their occurrence across donors. Overall results and qualifications from the work: Three of the identified cytomegalovirus-associated TCR beta chains were confirmed in vitro to be specific for cytomegalovirus antigens. A later genetic analysis associated a missense DCLRE1C variant with V-gene and J-gene trimming of TCR beta chains, and an independent cohort replicated the association. Specific HLA alleles were associated with 15,000 to 20,000 TCR beta sequences at a false discovery rate of 0.05 in a later analysis. The presence/absence analyses assumed that sequencing depth was roughly uniform across donors, and that assumption may not be true. In a later analysis, HLA-associated TCR beta chains were found to be more clonally expanded and to have lower generation probabilities than equally common non-associated chains. A later analysis found that TCR association rates varied across HLA loci, with DRB1 alleles showing the most associated TCRs and HLA-C alleles the fewest. Because the 87-base-pair reads could not distinguish some IMGT-functional V segments, including TRBV6-2 and TRBV6-3, those segments were excluded. In a later analysis, most CMV-associated TCR beta chains were found to appear HLA-restricted, with HLA associations seemingly driven largely by CMV exposure. The earlier analysis of almost 600 of the donors excluded roughly 16 rarely observed V segments, including chromosome 9 orphons, because counts were too low. A total of 150 or so TCR beta chains were listed by the study as associated with cytomegalovirus. In a later analysis, several top co-occurrence clusters were reported to appear linked to parvovirus B19, influenza, CMV and Epstein-Barr virus. The classifier was reported to diagnose cytomegalovirus status with high specificity and sensitivity in both the original and validation cohorts. In an earlier analysis of over 550 of the donors, most TCR beta V segments were observed in productive rearrangements about 90% or about 30% of the time, broadly matching IMGT annotations. Immune exposure information for the cohort was limited to CMV serostatus. A further reported finding was that TCR beta sequences accurately predicted the HLA-A and HLA-B alleles for most subjects in the first cohort. When HLA alleles, especially DR and DQ, strongly co-occurred, TCR associations were difficult to assign to individual alleles. Linkage disequilibrium might explain the correlated functional status among segregating V segments, but an unknown experimental factor could not be excluded. In a later genetic analysis, fewer N-insertions in productive TCRs were reported among donors in an Asian-associated ancestry cluster than the roughly 640-donor mean. Across donors, most TCR sequences were observed very rarely, whereas some public TCRs were present in many individuals. According to the authors, the approach could potentially be generalized to other disease states and immunological phenotypes. Because HLA typing was missing for some donors at each locus, association tests included only the typed subset. Only TCR beta chains were sequenced in this cohort, and the absence of alpha or paired-chain data limited detectable features. A group of highly shared sequence variants was considered likely to be a technical artifact of the sequencing pipeline.

The cohort comprised fewer than 750 healthy bone marrow donors. Cohort members were all nominally healthy when sampled, although unrecorded immune exposures were likely present. The donor tested CMV seropositive and was one of the 289 seropositive cohort members. A peripheral blood sample was provided by each donor, and peripheral blood mononuclear cells were used for TCR beta sequencing. The Qiagen DNeasy Blood Extraction Kit was used to extract genomic DNA from the blood cell samples. Concerning this clone: Its binding antigen is unknown. No base quality values were provided; no much bigger clone lies one nucleotide off.

The CDR3 goes from the cysteine to the phenylalanine over 15 residues. Just CDR3 DNA is preserved here, 45 bases in frame from base 1. For this chain, trimming is 3 bases at the V end and 1 base at the J end, and the number of junction bases without a gene match is 5. In the germline V gene (reference sequence), CDR1 corresponds to LNHDA and CDR2 to SQIVND. The library came from the immunoSEQ multiplex PCR assay. For the multiplex PCR, a mixture combining 60 forward primers for TCR Vbeta segments and 13 reverse primers for TCR Jbeta segments was used. The CDR3 region of rearranged TCR beta genes was amplified from genomic DNA by a multiplex PCR assay. Amplified TCR beta libraries were sequenced as 87-base-pair reads on the Illumina HiSeq System. Concerning the study's data processing: A later analysis tallied roughly 80 million unique TCR beta chains across the 666 repertoires, and about 10 million of those chains were shared by two or more donors. Raw reads were error-corrected and collapsed into unique sequences with a nearest-neighbor algorithm that merged closely related sequences to remove PCR and sequencing errors. V, D and J gene segments were assigned by aligning CDR3 sequences to IMGT reference sequences. For a sequence to be retained, a match of at least six nucleotides to both a V gene segment and a J gene segment was required. Rearrangements were classified as productive when the CDR3 lacked stop codons and remained in frame with V and J, and all other rearrangements were classified as non-productive. Following IMGT convention, CDR3 was defined as the stretch from the second conserved V-encoded cysteine up to the conserved J-encoded phenylalanine. Sequences without an unambiguous match to a single V gene segment were excluded from the earlier analysis of several hundred of the donors. In an earlier analysis of several hundred of the donors, V segments were called functional above 56.7% productive rearrangements and were called segregating when the between-donor standard deviation exceeded 5%. A statistical classification framework was developed to diagnose cytomegalovirus status using the catalog of TCR beta chain sequences. A later analysis assigned V and J genes by comparing TCR nucleotide sequences with IMGT/GENE-DB human TR gene sequences. A later analysis assigned CDR3 sequences and most-parsimonious VDJ recombination scenarios with the TCRdist pipeline. In a later analysis, each TCR beta chain was defined by its CDR3 amino acid sequence together with its V-gene family, and reads without a unique V-gene family were excluded. To address suspected cross-contamination and a sequencing artifact, a later analysis removed around 590 highly shared, low-generation-probability nucleotide sequences. A later analysis calculated a clonal expansion index for each public chain from normalized within-repertoire ranks of inferred template counts. A later analysis computed generation probabilities with a VDJ recombination model fitted to out-of-frame rearrangements, and checked the results against IGoR. In a later analysis, hypergeometric tests were used to score TCR-TCR, TCR-HLA and TCR-CMV co-occurrence, with a repertoire-size bias correction applied to TCR pairs. To estimate false discovery rates, a later analysis permuted the HLA or CMV assignments 20 times. In a later analysis, co-occurring TCRs were grouped using DBSCAN, and TCRdist sequence similarity was added for clustering within HLA-allele-positive subsets. For co-occurrence clustering, repertoires with fewer than 30,000 or more than 120,000 public chains were excluded, along with roughly 5 repertoires with anomalous nucleotide sharing. The clones in this table, taken by TCRdb from immuneACCESS, are in-frame only. Not every clone is retained; where verified, under half of the shortfall comes from an unresolved V gene, and the cause of the rest is unknown. V, J and clone size are taken as reported in that table, and D and trimming were inferred from the DNA itself. The sample has about 160,000 clones on record, around 65% of them singletons. The ten largest clones represent less than 3.5% of the sample.

Sequenced input: PBMCs. This sequence uses TRBV19 and TRBJ2-7, and TRBD1 matches 8 of the central bases. The clonotype comes from a woman between 40 and 55 years old in good health and CMV-seropositive. CDR3 region: CASSINGDRSYEQYF. Here is the DNA: TGTGCCAGTAGTATTAATGGGGACAGGTCCTACGAGCAGTACTTC.